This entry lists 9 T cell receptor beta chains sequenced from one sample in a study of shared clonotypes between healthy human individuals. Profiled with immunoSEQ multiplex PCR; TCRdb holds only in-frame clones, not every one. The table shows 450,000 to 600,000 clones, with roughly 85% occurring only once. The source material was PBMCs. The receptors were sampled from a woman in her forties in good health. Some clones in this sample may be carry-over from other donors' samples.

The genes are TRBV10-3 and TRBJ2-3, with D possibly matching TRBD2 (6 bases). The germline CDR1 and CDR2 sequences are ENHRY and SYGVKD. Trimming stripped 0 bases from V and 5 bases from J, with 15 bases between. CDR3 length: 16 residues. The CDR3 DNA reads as TGTGCCATCAGTGAGTCTTCCCGGGAGAGGGGAGATACGCAGTATTTT. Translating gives CAISESSRERGDTQYF.

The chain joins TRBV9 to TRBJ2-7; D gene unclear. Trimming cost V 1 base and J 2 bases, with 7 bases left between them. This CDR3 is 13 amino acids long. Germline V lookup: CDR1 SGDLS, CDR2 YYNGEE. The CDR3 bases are TGTGCCAGCAGCGTAAACCCTGCCTACGAGCAGTACTTC. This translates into CASSVNPAYEQYF.

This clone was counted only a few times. Written as DNA, the CDR3 is TGTGCCAGCAGCTTAGCGGATAGGGCCAGGGAAGCTTTCTTT. This gives the protein CASSLADRAREAFF. This chain joins TRBV7-8 and TRBJ1-1; D gene ambiguous. The V gene lost 0 bases and the J gene lost 8 bases, with 13 bases spanning the gap. The CDR3 is 14 residues long. CDR1 SGHVS and CDR2 FQNEAQ come from the germline V gene.

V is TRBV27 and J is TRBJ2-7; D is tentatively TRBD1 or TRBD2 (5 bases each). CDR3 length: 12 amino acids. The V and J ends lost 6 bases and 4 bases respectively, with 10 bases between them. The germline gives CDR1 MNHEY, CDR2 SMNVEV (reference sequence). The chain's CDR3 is CASRGRKYEQYF. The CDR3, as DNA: TGTGCCAGCAGGGGACGGAAGTACGAGCAGTACTTC.

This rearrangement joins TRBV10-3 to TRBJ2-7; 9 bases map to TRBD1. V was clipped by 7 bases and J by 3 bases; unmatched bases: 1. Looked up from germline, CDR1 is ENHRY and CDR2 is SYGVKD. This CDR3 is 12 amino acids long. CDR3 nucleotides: TGTGCCATCATGGGACAGGGCTACGAGCAGTACTTC. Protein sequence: CAIMGQGYEQYF.

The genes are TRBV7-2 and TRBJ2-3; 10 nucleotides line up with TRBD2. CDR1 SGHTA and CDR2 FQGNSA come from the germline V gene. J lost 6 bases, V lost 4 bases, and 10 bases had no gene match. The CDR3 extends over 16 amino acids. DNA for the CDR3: TGTGCCAGCAGCTCCCCCGGGACTAGCGCATTTGATACGCAGTATTTT. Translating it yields CASSSPGTSAFDTQYF. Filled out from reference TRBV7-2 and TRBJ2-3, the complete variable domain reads GAGVSQSPSNKVTEKGKDVELRCDPISGHTALYWYRQSLGQGLEFLIYFQGNSAPDKSGLPSDRFSAERTGGSVSTLTIQRTQQEDSAVYLCASSSPGTSAFDTQYFGPGTRLTVL.

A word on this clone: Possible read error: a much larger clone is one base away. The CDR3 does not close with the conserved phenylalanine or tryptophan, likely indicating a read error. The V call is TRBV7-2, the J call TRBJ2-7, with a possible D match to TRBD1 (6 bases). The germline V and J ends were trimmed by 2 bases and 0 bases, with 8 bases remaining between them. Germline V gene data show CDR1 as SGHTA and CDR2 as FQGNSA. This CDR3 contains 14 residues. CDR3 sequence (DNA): TGTGCCAGCAGCTTACAGGGGAGCTCCTACGAGCAGTACTCC. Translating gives CASSLQGSSYEQYS.

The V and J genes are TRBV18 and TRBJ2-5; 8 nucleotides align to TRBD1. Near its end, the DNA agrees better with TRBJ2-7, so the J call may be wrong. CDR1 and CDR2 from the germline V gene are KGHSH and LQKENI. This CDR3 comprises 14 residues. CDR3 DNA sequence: TGTGCCAGCTCACCACCGACAGGGGTGTCCGAGCAGTACTTC. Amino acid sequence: CASSPPTGVSEQYF.

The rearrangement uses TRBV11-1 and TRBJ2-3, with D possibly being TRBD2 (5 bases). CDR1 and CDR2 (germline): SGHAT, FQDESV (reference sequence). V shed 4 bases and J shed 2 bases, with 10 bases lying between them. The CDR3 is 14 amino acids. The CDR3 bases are TGTGCCAGCAGCTCACTAGGACTCACAGATACGCAGTATTTT. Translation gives CASSSLGLTDTQYF.